The clone carrying this TCR beta chain was counted many times. Its antigen is still unknown. The data are from a study of metastatic and nonmetastatic thyroid tumors. The overall study: It was across blood and tumor or nodule tissue from malignant and benign thyroid patients that repertoires were compared. Findings of the study overall: In blood and tumor, TCR beta diversity was reportedly significantly higher in malignant thyroid tumors than in benign nodules.

CDR1 and CDR2 from the germline V gene are SGHTS and YDEGEE. The CDR3 spans 16 residues. V was cut by 0 bases and J by 2 bases, with 12 bases left in between. In the study's own analysis: The distant-metastasis classifier for papillary thyroid cancer was built from CDR3 differences across clinicopathological groups. TCRdb reanalyzed the PCR reads with MiXCR. The authors' filters were not applied to this entry. The sample has about 21,000 clones, roughly 28% seen once; the top ten hold 14%. Thyroid surgery had not been preceded by any treatment in any patient. The rearrangement joins TRBV5-8 to TRBJ2-1; perhaps TRBD1 as D (6 bases). The receptor was isolated from a male donor with papillary thyroid cancer or a benign thyroid nodule (not recorded which). Some clones in this sample may be carry-over from other donors' samples. Sequenced material: tumor tissue. The CDR3 nucleotides are TGTGCCAGCAGCTTGGTTCCCAGGGGAACCTACAATGAGCAGTTCTTC. Translating it yields CASSLVPRGTYNEQFF.